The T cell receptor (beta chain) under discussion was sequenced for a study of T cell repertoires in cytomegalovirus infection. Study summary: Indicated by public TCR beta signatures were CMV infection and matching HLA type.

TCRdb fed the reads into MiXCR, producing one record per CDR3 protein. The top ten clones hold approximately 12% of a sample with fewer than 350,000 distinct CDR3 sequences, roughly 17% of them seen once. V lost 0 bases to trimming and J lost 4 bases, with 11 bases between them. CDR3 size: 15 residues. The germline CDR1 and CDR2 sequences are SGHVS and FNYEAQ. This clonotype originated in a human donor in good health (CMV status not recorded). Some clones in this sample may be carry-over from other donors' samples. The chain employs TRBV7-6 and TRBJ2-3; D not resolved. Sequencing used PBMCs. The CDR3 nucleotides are TGTGCCAGCAGCTTAGCGTGGGGTGAAGCAGATACGCAGTATTTT. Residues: CASSLAWGEADTQYF.